Below are 29 T cell receptor beta chains sequenced from a single sample in a study of post-analysis software for immune sequencing data. Findings and limits, study-wide: Comparison of patients with controls showed a handful of TRBV segments more frequent in patients, TRBV5-6, TRBV5-1 and TRBV20-1 among them.

Their target antigens are unknown. Built from TCR beta cDNA, the libraries had unique molecular identifiers in them. MiXCR, applied by TCRdb to the PCR reads, yields one record per CDR3 protein. This table has approximately 690,000 distinct CDR3 sequences, over 45% appearing once. Sequencing was carried out using blood. These receptors all stem from a girl aged 2-15 years with multiple sclerosis.

The chain combines TRBV6-1 with TRBJ1-1, with 7 bases that match TRBD1. This CDR3 is built from 14 residues. Per germline, CDR1 MNHNS and CDR2 SASEGT. V gave up 4 bases and J gave up 5 bases; unmatched junction bases: 7. CDR3 amino acids: CASSALTGSTEAFF. In DNA, the CDR3 is TGTGCCAGCAGTGCGTTGACAGGGTCGACTGAAGCTTTCTTT.

This clonotype showed up just a few times. The chain joins TRBV27 to TRBJ1-1; possibly TRBD1 for D (6 bases). This CDR3 has 16 residues. Germline loops: CDR1 MNHEY, CDR2 SMNVEV (reference sequence). V was shortened by 5 bases and J by 1 base, with 17 bases between the two germline ends. The CDR3, as DNA: TGTGCCAGCAGTACTAATCAGGCGGGGGCGAACACTGAAGCTTTCTTT. It specifies CASSTNQAGANTEAFF.

V is TRBV18 and J is TRBJ2-5; the match to TRBD2 covers 10 bases. The J call may be wrong; the DNA end is better matched by TRBJ2-7. CDR1 is KGHSH, CDR2 LQKENI, per germline. The CDR3 consists of 16 residues. The CDR3 DNA follows: TGTGCCAGCTCACCGCGCGAAACTAGCGGGGCTCGCGAGCAGTACTTC. It specifies CASSPRETSGAREQYF.

The CDR3, as DNA: TGTGCCAGTGGGCCGGGGGGTCCAGATACGCAGTATTTT. It specifies CASGPGGPDTQYF. This chain links TRBV13 with TRBJ2-3; 7 nucleotides line up with TRBD2. Germline values: CDR1 PRHDT, CDR2 FYEKMQ (reference sequence). There are 13 residues in the CDR3. V trimming: 9 bases; J trimming: 4 bases; junction bases outside the gene matches: 7.

V is TRBV6-5 and J is TRBJ2-1; TRBD2 matches 11 bases. With V trimmed by 4 bases and J by 5 bases, 4 bases remained unmatched. CDR3 length: 15 residues. CDR1 and CDR2 (germline): MNHEY, SVGAGI. CDR3 in DNA: TGTGCCAGCAGTTCACGGACTAGCGGGCACAATGAGCAGTTCTTC. It codes for CASSSRTSGHNEQFF.

This chain links TRBV12-3 or TRBV12-4 with TRBJ1-5, with D perhaps matching TRBD1 (6 bases). Trimming shortened V by 2 bases and J by 5 bases, and 7 bases separated the two germline ends. The CDR3 runs 13 residues. This CDR3 is CASSLRGDQPQHF. The CDR3 DNA sequence: TGTGCCAGCAGTTTAAGGGGGGATCAGCCCCAGCATTTT.

This clonotype was detected only once. The chain couples TRBV24-1 to TRBJ2-1, with a possible D match to TRBD2 (5 bases). Germline-derived CDR1 and CDR2 are KGHDR and SFDVKD. The CDR3 has 16 residues. V lost 0 bases and J 7 bases, leaving 15 bases between the germline ends. CDR3 sequence reads: CATSDLYVGIGNEQFF. In nucleotides, the CDR3 is TGTGCCACCAGTGATTTGTATGTCGGGATAGGGAATGAGCAGTTCTTC.

The CDR3 DNA follows: TGTGCCAGCAGCCAAGAATGGGCATACGGGGAGCTGTTTTTT. The encoded protein is CASSQEWAYGELFF. The chain has TRBV3-1 and TRBJ2-2; D is unresolved. Germline values: CDR1 LGHDT, CDR2 YNNKEL (reference sequence). This CDR3 comprises 14 residues. Trimming took off 0 bases at V and 7 bases at J, with 9 bases between the two ends.

The chain employs TRBV5-1 and TRBJ2-7; D is perhaps TRBD1 (6 bases). The CDR3 has 14 residues. Trimming left V 0 bases short and J 5 bases short, with 12 bases between. CDR1 is SGHRS and CDR2 is YFSETQ in the germline V gene. CDR3 DNA: TGCGCCAGCAGCTTGGCGTCAGGGGCCAACGAGCAGTACTTC. Encoded protein: CASSLASGANEQYF.

This sequence joins TRBV18 and TRBJ2-5; 12 bases are shared with TRBD2. CDR1 KGHSH and CDR2 LQKENI come from the germline V gene. The V gene end was trimmed by 4 bases and the J gene end by 4 bases; junction bases not matched to a gene: 4. CDR3 length equals 15 residues. CDR3: CASSLRLAGAETQYF. The CDR3 DNA reads TGTGCCAGCTCACTACGACTAGCGGGAGCAGAGACCCAGTACTTC. Variable domain in full (rest from reference TRBV18 and TRBJ2-5): NAGVMQNPRHLVRRRGQEARLRCSPMKGHSHVYWYRQLPEEGLKFMVYLQKENIIDESGMPKERFSAEFPKEGPSILRIQQVVRGDSAAYFCASSLRLAGAETQYFGPGTRLLVL.

This chain links TRBV6-1 with TRBJ1-2; D uncertain. The germline V gene has CDR1 MNHNS and CDR2 SASEGT. This CDR3 has 9 amino acids. Trimming removed 8 bases at V and 12 bases at J, with 10 bases between. The CDR3 DNA sequence: TGTGCCAGCGATTGGGAGCACACCTTC. It specifies CASDWEHTF.

This clonotype was detected only a few times. The gene calls are TRBV12-3 or TRBV12-4 and TRBJ2-3; D is unclear. V lost 3 bases, J lost 6 bases, and 10 bases lay in between. The CDR3 has 13 residues. In DNA, the CDR3 is TGTGCCAGCAGTTTTACCGGACCGGATACGCAGTATTTT. This encodes CASSFTGPDTQYF.

The chain has TRBV6-6 and TRBJ1-1; D possibly corresponds to TRBD1 (5 bases). Trimming left V 3 bases short and J 11 bases short, with 10 bases between. The germline V gene encodes CDR1 MNHNY and CDR2 SVGAGI (reference sequence). This CDR3 is built from 11 residues. CDR3 coding DNA: TGTGCCAGCAGTTATGAGGGGTTTGCTTTCTTT. As protein: CASSYEGFAFF.

This chain joins TRBV3-1 and TRBJ2-5; D is uncertain. The germline V gene has CDR1 LGHDT and CDR2 YNNKEL (reference sequence). The CDR3 spans 13 residues. Deletions cut 3 bases from V and 5 bases from J, with 10 bases between. CDR3: CASSHPSGETQYF. The CDR3 DNA follows: TGTGCCAGCAGCCATCCTTCTGGCGAGACCCAGTACTTC.

The J gene is TRBJ1-2, the V gene TRBV29-1, with D hard to call. CDR3 length: 13 residues. Germline CDR1 reads SQVTM; CDR2 reads ANQGSEA. V lost 4 bases to trimming and J lost 5 bases, with 14 bases between them. CDR3 in DNA: TGCAGCGTTGTGGATGGGTCCTTATATGGCTACACCTTC. It specifies CSVVDGSLYGYTF.

This clonotype was observed a few times. The chain combines TRBV5-1 with TRBJ1-5; D remains unclear. This CDR3 has 13 residues. CDR1 and CDR2 (germline): SGHRS, YFSETQ. The V and J ends lost 2 bases and 4 bases respectively, with 7 bases between them. The CDR3 coding sequence is TGCGCCAGCAGCTTCGATGTAAATCAGCCCCAGCATTTT. Protein sequence: CASSFDVNQPQHF.

This clonotype has just one count. The chain is built from TRBV5-1 and TRBJ1-2, with D possibly being TRBD1 (5 bases). The CDR3 is 13 residues long. Per the germline V gene, CDR1 is SGHRS and CDR2 is YFSETQ. V lost 2 bases to trimming and J lost 4 bases, with 9 bases between them. The CDR3 DNA follows: TGCGCCAGCAGCTTCGACAGCACCTATGGCTACACCTTC. This gives the protein CASSFDSTYGYTF. The full variable domain, rest sourced from reference TRBV5-1 and TRBJ1-2, is KAGVTQTPRYLIKTRGQQVTLSCSPISGHRSVSWYQQTPGQGLQFLFEYFSETQRNKGNFPGRFSGRQFSNSRSEMNVSTLELGDSALYLCASSFDSTYGYTFGSGTRLTVV.

This clonotype was picked up a small number of times. This chain uses TRBV10-2 with TRBJ1-5; maybe TRBD1 (5 bases). Germline V lookup: CDR1 WSHSY, CDR2 SAAADI. CDR3 length equals 14 residues. V was shortened by 6 bases and J by 1 base, with 10 bases between the two germline ends. This CDR3 reads CASRGEGSNQPQHF. In nucleotides, the CDR3 is TGCGCCAGCAGGGGGGAGGGGAGCAATCAGCCCCAGCATTTT.

The chain has TRBV10-3 and TRBJ2-5; the D call may be TRBD1 or TRBD2 (5 bases each). This CDR3 region has 13 residues. Germline V lookup: CDR1 ENHRY, CDR2 SYGVKD. Trimming took 3 bases from V and 5 from J, leaving 10 bases between them. CDR3 sequence (DNA): TGTGCCATCAGTGACCGGGGCGGTGAGACCCAGTACTTC. Encoded protein: CAISDRGGETQYF.

This chain uses TRBV6-2 or TRBV6-3 with TRBJ2-7, with D perhaps TRBD1 (6 bases). Germline loops: CDR1 MNHEY, CDR2 SVGEGT. V was trimmed by 6 bases and J by 0 bases, leaving 15 bases between them. The CDR3 is 15 amino acids. CDR3 residues: CASRYNRASSYEQYF. CDR3 in DNA: TGTGCCAGCAGATACAACAGGGCAAGCTCCTACGAGCAGTACTTC.

This chain uses TRBV3-1 with TRBJ1-1; 8 nucleotides match TRBD1. V lost 5 bases, J lost 3 bases, and 5 bases stayed unmatched. CDR3 length: 14 amino acids. CDR1 is LGHDT, CDR2 YNNKEL, per germline (reference sequence). The CDR3 reads CASSYGQGDTEAFF. The CDR3 DNA follows: TGTGCCAGCAGCTACGGACAGGGAGACACTGAAGCTTTCTTT.

This chain joins TRBV20-1 and TRBJ2-3; perhaps D is TRBD1 or TRBD2 (6 bases each). The germline V gene has CDR1 DFQATT and CDR2 SNEGSKA (reference sequence). The CDR3 loop spans 13 amino acids. The V gene lost 6 bases and the J gene lost 3 bases, with 13 bases spanning the gap. CDR3 in amino acids: CSAMGGWTDTQYF. Written as DNA, the CDR3 is TGCAGTGCAATGGGGGGCTGGACAGATACGCAGTATTTT.

The rearrangement links TRBV5-1 to TRBJ1-2, with D perhaps TRBD1 (5 bases). Germline loops: CDR1 SGHRS, CDR2 YFSETQ. V was pared by 7 bases and J by 3 bases, with 7 bases between. The CDR3 is 11 residues long. The DNA of the CDR3 is TGCGCCAGCGGGGCCCACTATGGCTACACCTTC. Translating it yields CASGAHYGYTF.

This clonotype was found a few times. This chain joins TRBV7-9 and TRBJ2-1; no firm D call. The V gene lost 1 base and the J gene lost 1 base, with 17 bases spanning the gap. Germline V gives CDR1 SEHNR, CDR2 FQNEAQ (reference sequence). CDR3 size: 18 residues. This CDR3 is CASSLELDGELSYNEQFF. The CDR3 DNA is TGTGCCAGCAGCTTAGAGTTGGACGGCGAGCTATCCTACAATGAGCAGTTCTTC.

The J gene is TRBJ2-5, the V gene TRBV7-9; TRBD1 or TRBD2 may be the D gene (5 bases each). V was cut by 3 bases and J by 2 bases, with 7 bases left in between. This CDR3 contains 13 residues. The V gene's germline CDR1 is SEHNR and CDR2 FQNEAQ (reference sequence). The CDR3 here is CASSFGAQETQYF. In DNA, the CDR3 is TGTGCCAGCAGCTTCGGGGCTCAAGAGACCCAGTACTTC.

The J gene is TRBJ1-1, the V gene TRBV12-3 or TRBV12-4; weak D call: TRBD1 (5 bases). CDR3 size: 14 residues. V was clipped by 4 bases and J by 6 bases, with 15 bases between them. The CDR3 here is CASSSGGGRAEAFF. CDR3 coding DNA: TGTGCCAGCAGTTCGGGGGGGGGACGAGCTGAAGCTTTCTTT.

The chain combines TRBV15 with TRBJ2-3; D might be TRBD1 or TRBD2, each matching 5 bases. Germline V gene lookup returns CDR1 LNHNV and CDR2 YYDKDF (reference sequence). CDR3 length: 17 residues. Trimming pared 3 bases from V and 1 base from J, leaving 17 bases between. In DNA, the CDR3 is TGTGCCACCAGCAGTGGGGACGGCTGGGCCCGCACAGATACGCAGTATTTT. It yields the protein CATSSGDGWARTDTQYF.

The chain employs TRBV5-1 and TRBJ2-1, with 10 bases that match TRBD2. There are 15 residues in the CDR3. J lost 8 bases, V lost 2 bases, and 7 bases had no gene match. CDR1 SGHRS and CDR2 YFSETQ come from the germline V gene. CDR3 sequence reads: CASSLLAGRGDEQFF. CDR3 DNA: TGCGCCAGCAGCTTACTAGCGGGAAGGGGGGATGAGCAGTTCTTC.

The J gene is TRBJ2-1, the V gene TRBV11-2, with 7 bases aligning to TRBD1. In germline, CDR1 is SGHAT, CDR2 FQNNGV. This CDR3 has 14 amino acids. V lost 3 bases, J lost 9 bases, and 8 bases stayed unmatched. The CDR3 sequence is CASSLRPGGREQFF. The DNA for the CDR3 is TGTGCCAGCAGCTTGCGTCCAGGGGGTCGTGAGCAGTTCTTC.